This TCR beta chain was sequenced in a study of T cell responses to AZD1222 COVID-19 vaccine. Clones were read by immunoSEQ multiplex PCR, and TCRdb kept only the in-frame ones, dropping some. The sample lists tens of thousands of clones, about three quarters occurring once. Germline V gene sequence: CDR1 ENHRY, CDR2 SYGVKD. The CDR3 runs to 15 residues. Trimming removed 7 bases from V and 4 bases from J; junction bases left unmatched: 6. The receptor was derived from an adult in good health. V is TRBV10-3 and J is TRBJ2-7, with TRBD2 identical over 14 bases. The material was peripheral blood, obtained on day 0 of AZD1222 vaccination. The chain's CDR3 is CAITGLAGGRYEQYF. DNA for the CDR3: TGTGCCATCACCGGACTAGCGGGGGGCCGATACGAGCAGTACTTC.